This section outlines one T cell receptor (beta chain) sequence together with its context. The antigen remains unidentified. The germline CDR1 and CDR2 sequences are DFQATT and SNEGSKA (reference sequence). CDR3 length: 17 amino acids. Trimming cost V 3 bases and J 0 bases; bases outside gene matches: 11. Each TCR beta library was made by quantitative 5'-RACE that incorporated molecular barcodes. One entry per CDR3 protein results from TCRdb running MiXCR on the 5' RACE reads. Of approximately 400,000 distinct CDR3 sequences listed, 25% to 30% are singletons. The sample is drawn from a study of CD8 T cells in ankylosing spondylitis. Study-wide results and limits: Apparently characteristic of ankylosing spondylitis blood was a TCR beta motif (fewer than 10 highly homologous variants).

Sequencing was carried out using blood, either unsorted or a sorted T cell fraction (not recorded which). The sequence derives from a male donor with ankylosing spondylitis. The V gene is TRBV20-1, the J gene TRBJ2-1; 7 bases map to TRBD2. CDR3 residues: CSARDPTSRSSYNEQFF. The CDR3, as DNA: TGCAGTGCTAGGGACCCGACTAGCCGAAGCTCCTACAATGAGCAGTTCTTC.